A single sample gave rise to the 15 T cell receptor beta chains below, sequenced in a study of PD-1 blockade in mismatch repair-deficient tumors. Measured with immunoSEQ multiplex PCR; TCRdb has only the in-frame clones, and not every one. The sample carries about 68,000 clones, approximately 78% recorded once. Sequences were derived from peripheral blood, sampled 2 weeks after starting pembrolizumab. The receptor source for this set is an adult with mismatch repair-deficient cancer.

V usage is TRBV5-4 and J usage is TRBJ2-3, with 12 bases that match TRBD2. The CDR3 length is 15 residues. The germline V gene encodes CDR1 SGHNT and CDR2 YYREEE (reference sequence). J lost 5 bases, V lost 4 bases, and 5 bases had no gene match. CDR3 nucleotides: TGTGCCAGCAGCCAGCCGGGACTAGCGGGAGATACGCAGTATTTT. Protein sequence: CASSQPGLAGDTQYF.

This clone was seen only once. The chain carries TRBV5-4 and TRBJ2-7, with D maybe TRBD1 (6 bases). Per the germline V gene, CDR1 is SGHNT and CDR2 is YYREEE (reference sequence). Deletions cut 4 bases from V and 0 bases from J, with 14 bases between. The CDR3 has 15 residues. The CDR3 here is CASSPGQRSSYEQYF. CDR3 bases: TGTGCCAGCAGCCCGGGACAACGTAGCTCCTACGAGCAGTACTTC.

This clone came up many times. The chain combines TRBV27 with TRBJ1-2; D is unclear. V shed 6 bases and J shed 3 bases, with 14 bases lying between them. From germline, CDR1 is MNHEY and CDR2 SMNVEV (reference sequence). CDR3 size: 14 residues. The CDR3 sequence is CASRRAGGYYGYTF. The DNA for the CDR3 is TGTGCCAGCAGGAGGGCAGGAGGATACTATGGCTACACCTTC.

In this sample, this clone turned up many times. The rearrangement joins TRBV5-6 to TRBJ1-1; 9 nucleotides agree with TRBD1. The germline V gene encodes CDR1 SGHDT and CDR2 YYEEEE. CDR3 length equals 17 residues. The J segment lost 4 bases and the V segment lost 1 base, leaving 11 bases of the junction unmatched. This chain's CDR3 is CASSLRPGQGRGTEAFF. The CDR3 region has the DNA TGTGCCAGCAGCTTGCGTCCGGGACAGGGAAGGGGCACTGAAGCTTTCTTT.

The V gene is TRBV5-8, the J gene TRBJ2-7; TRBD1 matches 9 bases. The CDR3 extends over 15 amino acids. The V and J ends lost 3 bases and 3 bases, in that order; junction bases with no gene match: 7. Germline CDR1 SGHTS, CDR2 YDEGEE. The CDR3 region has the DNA TGTGCCAGCAGCTCGGTGGGGACAGGGATCTACGAGCAGTACTTC. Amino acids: CASSSVGTGIYEQYF.

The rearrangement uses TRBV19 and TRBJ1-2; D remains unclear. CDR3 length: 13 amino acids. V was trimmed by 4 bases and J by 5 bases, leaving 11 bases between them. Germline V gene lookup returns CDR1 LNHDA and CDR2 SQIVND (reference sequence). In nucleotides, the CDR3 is TGTGCCAGTAGTAATGTCACGGGGTATGGCTACACCTTC. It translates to CASSNVTGYGYTF.

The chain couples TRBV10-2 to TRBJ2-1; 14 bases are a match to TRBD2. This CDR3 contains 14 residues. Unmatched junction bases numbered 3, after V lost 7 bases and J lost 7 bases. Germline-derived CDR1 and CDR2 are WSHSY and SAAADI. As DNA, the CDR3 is TGCGCCAGCATGGGACTAGCGGGAGTTAATGAGCAGTTCTTC. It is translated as CASMGLAGVNEQFF.

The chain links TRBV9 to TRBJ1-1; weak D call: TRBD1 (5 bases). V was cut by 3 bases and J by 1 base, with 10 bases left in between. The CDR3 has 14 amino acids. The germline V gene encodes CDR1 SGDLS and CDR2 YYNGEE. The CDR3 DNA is TGTGCCAGCAGCGCCAACCAGGGGAACACTGAAGCTTTCTTT. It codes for CASSANQGNTEAFF.

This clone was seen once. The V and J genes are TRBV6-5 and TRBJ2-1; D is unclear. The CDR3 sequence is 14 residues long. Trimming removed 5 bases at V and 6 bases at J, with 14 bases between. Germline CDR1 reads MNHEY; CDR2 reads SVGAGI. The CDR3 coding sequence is TGTGCCAGCAGTGAATTGGGCGTGATCAATGAGCAGTTCTTC. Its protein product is CASSELGVINEQFF.

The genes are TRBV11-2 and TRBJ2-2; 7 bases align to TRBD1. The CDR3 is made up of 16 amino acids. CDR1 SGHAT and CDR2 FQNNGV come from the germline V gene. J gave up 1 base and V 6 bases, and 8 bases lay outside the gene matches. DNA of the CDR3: TGTGCCAGCAGTAGGGGGCCCAGTAGGAACACCGGGGAGCTGTTTTTT. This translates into CASSRGPSRNTGELFF.

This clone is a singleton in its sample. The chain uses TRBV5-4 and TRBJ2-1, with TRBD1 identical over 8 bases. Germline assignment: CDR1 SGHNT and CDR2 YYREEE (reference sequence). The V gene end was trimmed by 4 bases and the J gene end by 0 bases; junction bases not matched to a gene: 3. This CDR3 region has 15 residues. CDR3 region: CASSRTGSSYNEQFF. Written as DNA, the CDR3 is TGTGCCAGCAGCCGGACAGGGAGCTCCTACAATGAGCAGTTCTTC.

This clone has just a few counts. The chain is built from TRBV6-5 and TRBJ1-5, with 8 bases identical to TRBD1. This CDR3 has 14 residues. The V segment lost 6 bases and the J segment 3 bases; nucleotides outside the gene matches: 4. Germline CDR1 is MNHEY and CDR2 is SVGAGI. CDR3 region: CASRPTGVNQPQHF. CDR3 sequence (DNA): TGTGCCAGCAGGCCGACAGGGGTCAATCAGCCCCAGCATTTT.

Written as DNA, the CDR3 is TGTGCCAGCAGCGTCAGCAGGTACACTGAAGCTTTCTTT. Residues: CASSVSRYTEAFF. The chain has TRBV9 and TRBJ1-1; D unclear. The CDR3 consists of 13 residues. V was pared by 2 bases and J by 3 bases, with 8 bases between. CDR1 and CDR2 (germline): SGDLS, YYNGEE.

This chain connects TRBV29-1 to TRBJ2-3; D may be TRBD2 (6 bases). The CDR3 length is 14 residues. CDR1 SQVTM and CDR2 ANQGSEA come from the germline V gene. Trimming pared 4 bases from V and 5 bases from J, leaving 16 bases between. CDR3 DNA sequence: TGCAGCGTTGTCGGAAGCGGAGCGGGAGATACGCAGTATTTT. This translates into CSVVGSGAGDTQYF.

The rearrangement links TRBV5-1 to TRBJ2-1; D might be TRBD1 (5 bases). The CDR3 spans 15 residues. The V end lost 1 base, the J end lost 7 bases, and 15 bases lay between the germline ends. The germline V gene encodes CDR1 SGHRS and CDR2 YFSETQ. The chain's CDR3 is CASSLQGPDLNEQFF. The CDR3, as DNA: TGCGCCAGCAGCTTGCAGGGCCCGGATCTGAATGAGCAGTTCTTC. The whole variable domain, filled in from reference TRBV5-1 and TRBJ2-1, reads KAGVTQTPRYLIKTRGQQVTLSCSPISGHRSVSWYQQTPGQGLQFLFEYFSETQRNKGNFPGRFSGRQFSNSRSEMNVSTLELGDSALYLCASSLQGPDLNEQFFGPGTRLTVL.